Following are 14 T cell receptor beta chains from one sample sequenced in a study of blood T cell repertoires in COVID-19. The assay was immunoSEQ multiplex PCR, and TCRdb's table has in-frame clones only and misses some. The data hold roughly 230,000 clones, with about 86% observed a single time. The material sequenced was peripheral blood. Source of these receptors: a man in his fifties or sixties with active or convalescent COVID-19.

V usage is TRBV7-2 and J usage is TRBJ2-7; maybe TRBD1 (6 bases). The CDR3 runs 12 residues. V was cut by 1 base and J by 6 bases, with 7 bases left in between. Germline V CDR1 and CDR2: SGHTA, FQGNSA. CDR3 nucleotide sequence: TGTGCCAGCAGCTTAGTGGGGGCCGAGCAGTACTTC. Its translation: CASSLVGAEQYF.

The chain is built from TRBV3-1 (or the pseudogene TRBV3-2) and TRBJ1-3; D possibly corresponds to TRBD1 (6 bases). Trimming removed 0 bases at V and 2 bases at J, with 8 bases between. Germline V lookup: CDR1 LGHDT, CDR2 YNNKEL (reference sequence). CDR3 length: 15 amino acids. For the CDR3, the DNA is TGTGCCAGCAGCCAAGAGGGACATCCTGGAAACACCATATATTTT. Protein: CASSQEGHPGNTIYF.

The chain links TRBV18 to TRBJ1-3; D is perhaps TRBD1 (6 bases). CDR3 length: 16 residues. Looked up from germline, CDR1 is KGHSH and CDR2 is LQKENI. The germline V and J ends were trimmed by 5 bases and 0 bases, with 14 bases remaining between them. The DNA of the CDR3 is TGTGCCAGCTCAGGGGGGGCTACTCCCTCTGGAAACACCATATATTTT. Translated: CASSGGATPSGNTIYF.

This clone has just a few counts. The CDR3, as DNA: TGTGCCAGCAGCCAAGGGAGTTTTGAAGCTTTCTTT. This gives the protein CASSQGSFEAFF. The gene calls are TRBV3-1 (or the pseudogene TRBV3-2) and TRBJ1-1; unclear D gene. The CDR3 covers 12 residues. Trimming took 1 base from V and 7 from J, leaving 7 bases between them. CDR1 is LGHDT and CDR2 is YNNKEL in the germline V gene (reference sequence).

The chain combines TRBV19 with TRBJ2-2, with TRBD1 matching over 7 bases. CDR1 and CDR2 from the germline V gene are LNHDA and SQIVND (reference sequence). This CDR3 has 17 amino acids. V was clipped by 6 bases and J by 1 base; unmatched bases: 11. The CDR3 DNA reads as TGTGCCAGTAGGCAAGACAGGGCCACTCGGAACACCGGGGAGCTGTTTTTT. Amino acid sequence: CASRQDRATRNTGELFF. The full variable domain, completed using reference TRBV19 and TRBJ2-2, is DGGITQSPKYLFRKEGQNVTLSCEQNLNHDAMYWYRQDPGQGLRLIYYSQIVNDFQKGDIAEGYSVSREKKESFPLTVTSAQKNPTAFYLCASRQDRATRNTGELFFGEGSRLTVL.

The chain employs TRBV11-3 and TRBJ2-1; D is unclear. Trimming pared 5 bases from V and 1 base from J, leaving 12 bases between. The CDR3 is 15 residues long. Looked up from germline, CDR1 is SGHNT and CDR2 is YENEEA. The CDR3 here is CASSPPMVSYNEQFF. CDR3 DNA sequence: TGTGCCAGCAGCCCTCCTATGGTTTCCTACAATGAGCAGTTCTTC.

CDR3 sequence: CASPRTLPVGKLFF. The CDR3 nucleotides read TGCGCCAGCCCTCGGACACTTCCGGTGGGCAAACTGTTTTTT. The J gene is TRBJ1-4, the V gene TRBV23-1, with D possibly matching TRBD1 (5 bases). TRBV23-1 is annotated as an ORF whose role is uncertain. The CDR3 contains 14 residues. Trimming removed 8 bases from V and 11 bases from J, with 21 bases in between.

This clone appeared once. The J gene is TRBJ2-2, the V gene TRBV5-1, with D perhaps matching TRBD1 (6 bases). Germline V gene sequence: CDR1 SGHRS, CDR2 YFSETQ. The CDR3 has 16 amino acids. The V gene lost 4 bases and the J gene lost 2 bases, with 15 bases spanning the gap. The CDR3 protein is CASSGNRDPNTGELFF. The CDR3 DNA reads TGCGCCAGCAGCGGGAACAGGGACCCTAACACCGGGGAGCTGTTTTTT. Full variable domain (missing parts from reference TRBV5-1 and TRBJ2-2): KAGVTQTPRYLIKTRGQQVTLSCSPISGHRSVSWYQQTPGQGLQFLFEYFSETQRNKGNFPGRFSGRQFSNSRSEMNVSTLELGDSALYLCASSGNRDPNTGELFFGEGSRLTVL.

This clone has just one count. The rearrangement joins TRBV6-4 to TRBJ1-5, with unresolved D. The CDR3 length is 17 residues. V lost 0 bases and J 2 bases, leaving 14 bases between the germline ends. In germline, CDR1 is MRHNA, CDR2 SNTAGT. Written as DNA, the CDR3 is TGTGCCAGCAGTGACTCGATCGGGAAACTGGGCAATCAGCCCCAGCATTTT. It encodes CASSDSIGKLGNQPQHF.

The gene calls are TRBV28 and TRBJ1-5; D perhaps matches TRBD1 (5 bases). The germline gives CDR1 MDHEN, CDR2 SYDVKM. The CDR3 spans 11 residues. With 2 bases removed from V and 15 bases from J, the gap between germline ends came to 11 bases. The CDR3 here is CASSLGQGRHF. DNA of the CDR3: TGTGCCAGCAGTTTAGGGCAGGGAAGGCATTTT.

V usage is TRBV9 and J usage is TRBJ2-3, with TRBD1 matching 12 bases. Germline CDR1 reads SGDLS; CDR2 reads YYNGEE. This CDR3 is built from 16 residues. The junction had 7 bases not matched to a gene; V was cut back by 2 bases and J by 6 bases. The CDR3 DNA reads TGTGCCAGCAGCGTGGGGACAGGGGGCGCCCCGGATACGCAGTATTTT. This gives the protein CASSVGTGGAPDTQYF.

This sequence joins TRBV7-9 and TRBJ2-7; 8 bases map to TRBD1. CDR1 is SEHNR, CDR2 FQNEAQ, per germline (reference sequence). The V segment lost 2 bases and the J segment 1 base; nucleotides outside the gene matches: 4. There are 15 residues in the CDR3. The CDR3 DNA is TGTGCCAGCAGCTTAACGGGACAGGTTTCCTACGAGCAGTACTTC. Protein product: CASSLTGQVSYEQYF.

The chain links TRBV14 to TRBJ2-2, with D possibly TRBD2 on 5 matching bases. With 0 bases removed from V and 1 base from J, the gap between germline ends came to 9 bases. The CDR3 has 16 residues. CDR1 and CDR2 (germline): SGHDN, FVKESK. CDR3 region: CASSQDAGGNTGELFF. CDR3 DNA sequence: TGTGCCAGCAGCCAAGATGCAGGAGGGAACACCGGGGAGCTGTTTTTT. The complete variable domain, with remaining parts taken from reference TRBV14 and TRBJ2-2, reads EAGVTQFPSHSVIEKGQTVTLRCDPISGHDNLYWYRRVMGKEIKFLLHFVKESKQDESGMPNNRFLAERTGGTYSTLKVQPAELEDSGVYFCASSQDAGGNTGELFFGEGSRLTVL.

The chain employs TRBV18 and TRBJ1-1; no reliable D call. There are 15 residues in the CDR3. V dropped 2 bases and J dropped 3 bases, with 13 bases sitting between them. Germline lookup yields CDR1 KGHSH and CDR2 LQKENI. The CDR3 spells CASSPRPFGDTEAFF. The CDR3, as DNA: TGTGCCAGCTCACCAAGACCGTTCGGGGACACTGAAGCTTTCTTT.